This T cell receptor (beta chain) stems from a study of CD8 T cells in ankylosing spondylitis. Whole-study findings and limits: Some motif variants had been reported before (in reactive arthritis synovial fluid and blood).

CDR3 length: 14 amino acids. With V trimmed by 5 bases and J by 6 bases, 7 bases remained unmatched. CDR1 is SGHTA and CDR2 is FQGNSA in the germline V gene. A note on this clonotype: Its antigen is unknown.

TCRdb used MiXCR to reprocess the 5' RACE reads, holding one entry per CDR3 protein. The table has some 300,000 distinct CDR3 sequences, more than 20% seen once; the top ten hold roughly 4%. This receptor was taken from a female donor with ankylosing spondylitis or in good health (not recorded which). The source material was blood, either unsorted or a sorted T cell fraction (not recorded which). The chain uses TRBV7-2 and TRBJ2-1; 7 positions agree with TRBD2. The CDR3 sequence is CASSPLAATNEQFF. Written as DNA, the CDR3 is TGTGCCAGCAGCCCTCTAGCGGCTACCAATGAGCAGTTCTTC.